These 27 T cell receptor beta chains were all obtained from the same sample, sequenced in a study of T cell clonality in common variable immunodeficiency. Study-level findings and limits: Common variable immunodeficiency TCR beta sequences reportedly had fewer deletions and N-nucleotide insertions.

Sequencing used immunoSEQ multiplex PCR; TCRdb keeps in-frame clones, though not all of them. This sample carries tens of thousands of clones, none of them present only once. What these receptors recognize is not known. Sequencing input: peripheral blood mononuclear cells. The receptor set was obtained from a human donor with common variable immunodeficiency.

This clone was seen ten or more times. The read stops 3 residues short of the end of the CDR3; the missing end is completed from the germline J gene. The chain combines TRBV20-1 with TRBJ1-2; 12 bases map to TRBD1. With 0 bases clipped from V and 7 bases from J, the junction kept 6 bases outside the gene matches. The germline gives CDR1 DFQATT, CDR2 SNEGSKA (reference sequence). The CDR3 extends over 15 amino acids. The sequenced CDR3 bases are TGCAGTGCTAGAGATATGGGACAGGGGGCTGGTGGC. This translates into CSARDMGQGAGG. The whole CDR3 reads CSARDMGQGAGGYTF.

Only a few counts were recorded for this clone. Sequencing ends 3 residues short of the CDR3 end; the germline J gene provides the rest. This chain uses TRBV7-9 with TRBJ1-4, with D possibly being TRBD1 (5 bases). Trimming took 1 base from V and 7 from J, leaving 10 bases between them. This CDR3 is built from 14 residues. CDR1 SEHNR and CDR2 FQNEAQ come from the germline V gene (reference sequence). The CDR3 sequence: CASSLVEQGEKLFF. The CDR3 DNA, read in part, is TGTGCCAGCAGCTTAGTTGAGCAGGGTGAAAAA.

This clone was observed at least ten times. The read falls 3 residues short of the CDR3 end, and the missing part is taken from the germline J gene. The rearrangement links TRBV30 to TRBJ1-6, with D possibly being TRBD1 (6 bases). This CDR3 is 13 amino acids long. Trimming stripped 5 bases from V and 9 bases from J, with 14 bases between. Germline CDR1 GTSNPN, CDR2 SVGIG (reference sequence). CDR3 residues: CAWEQGTSSPLHF. CDR3 bases read: TGTGCCTGGGAACAGGGTACCAGTTCACCC.

This clone showed up many times. The read halts 3 residues ahead of the CDR3 end, with the missing end drawn from the germline J gene. The chain joins TRBV20-1 to TRBJ1-5; D possibly corresponds to TRBD1 (5 bases). The CDR3 length is 15 residues. With 1 base removed from V and 4 bases from J, the gap between germline ends came to 14 bases. Germline V gives CDR1 DFQATT, CDR2 SNEGSKA (reference sequence). Here the CDR3 reads CSARGFRDPNQPQHF. The DNA read from the CDR3 is TGCAGTGCTAGAGGTTTCAGGGATCCAAATCAGCCC.

In the case of this clone: Read data end 3 residues before the CDR3 end; the end is taken from the germline J gene. The chain is built from TRBV2 and TRBJ1-1, with TRBD1 matching 8 bases. The CDR3 spans 15 residues. Germline V lookup: CDR1 SNHLY, CDR2 FYNNEI. The junction had 12 bases not matched to a gene; V was cut back by 6 bases and J by 6 bases. The sequenced part of the CDR3 DNA is TGTGCCAGCAGGGAACGCCAGGGGGCAGGGGCTGAA. Residues: CASRERQGAGAE. The full CDR3 protein is CASRERQGAGAEAFF.

This clone was seen at least ten times. The read comes to an end 3 residues before the CDR3 does, leaving the germline J gene to fill in the end. This chain uses TRBV5-6 with TRBJ2-7, with TRBD1 identical over 7 bases. The ends lost 2 bases at V and 3 bases at J; junction bases unmatched: 8. The length of the CDR3 is 15 residues. In germline, CDR1 is SGHDT, CDR2 YYEEEE. The CDR3: CASSLLPGQSYEQYF. CDR3 DNA, as far as it was read: TGTGCCAGCAGCTTACTACCGGGACAGAGCTACGAG.

A word on this clone: Coverage ceases 3 residues before the CDR3 finishes, and the germline J gene fills in the end. This chain connects TRBV19 to TRBJ1-6; 8 nucleotides align to TRBD1. Germline lookup yields CDR1 LNHDA and CDR2 SQIVND (reference sequence). The J segment lost 5 bases and the V segment lost 8 bases, leaving 5 bases of the junction unmatched. This CDR3 contains 14 residues. The CDR3 protein is CASGGQENNSPLHF. The sequenced part of the CDR3 DNA is TGTGCCAGTGGGGGACAGGAGAATAATTCACCC.

Remarks on this clone: The read stops 3 residues short of the end of the CDR3; the missing end is completed from the germline J gene. The chain has TRBV6-1 and TRBJ2-5; D remains ambiguous. There are 13 residues in the CDR3. Germline V gives CDR1 MNHNS, CDR2 SASEGT. V shed 1 base and J shed 4 bases, with 7 bases lying between them. The part of the CDR3 DNA that was read is TGTGCCAGCAGTGAAGAGAAGGGAGAGACC. The encoded protein is CASSEEKGET. The whole CDR3 sequence reads CASSEEKGETQYF.

The table lists this clone with many counts. The read comes to an end 3 residues before the CDR3 does, leaving the germline J gene to fill in the end. Different DNA sequences within this sample yield the same CDR3. This chain uses TRBV19 with TRBJ1-5; 9 nucleotides agree with TRBD1. This CDR3 is 15 amino acids long. Germline CDR1 and CDR2: LNHDA and SQIVND (reference sequence). Trimming took 5 bases from V and 3 from J; bases not matched to a gene: 5. CDR3 sequence: CASSAGTGPNQPQHF. The sequenced part of the CDR3 DNA is TGTGCCAGTAGTGCCGGGACAGGGCCCAATCAGCCC.

This clone came up many times. The read terminates 3 residues before the CDR3 end, so the remaining end is supplied by the germline J gene. V usage is TRBV18 and J usage is TRBJ2-1; 7 bases are a match to TRBD2. Germline CDR1 reads KGHSH; CDR2 reads LQKENI. CDR3 size: 16 residues. The V gene end was trimmed by 1 base and the J gene end by 4 bases; junction bases not matched to a gene: 7. CDR3 protein: CASSPRAAGVYNEQFF. The CDR3 DNA, read in part, is TGTGCCAGCTCACCACGAGCGGCGGGGGTATACAATGAG.

A few counts support this clone. Relative to the germline gene, one junction end is altered; a read error may explain this. The sequenced fragment ends 3 residues before the CDR3 boundary, so the rest is inferred from the germline J gene. J is TRBJ2-7 and V is TRBV7-9, with D hard to call. The CDR3 runs to 12 residues. Germline lookup yields CDR1 SEHNR and CDR2 FQNEAQ (reference sequence). The CDR3 loop is CSSSPRTYEQYF. The sequenced CDR3 bases are TGTTCCAGCAGCCCCCGTACCTACGAG.

This clone was picked up a small number of times. This CDR3 reads CASSTQGGEPQHF. The sequenced part of the CDR3 DNA is TGTGCCAGCAGTACCCAGGGAGGGGAGCCC. This rearrangement joins TRBV5-5 to TRBJ1-5; maybe TRBD1 (5 bases). The read ends 3 residues shy of where the CDR3 ends; the end is completed using the germline J gene. Germline V gives CDR1 SGHKS, CDR2 YYEKEE (reference sequence). Trimming shortened V by 5 bases and J by 8 bases, and 14 bases separated the two germline ends. The CDR3 loop spans 13 amino acids.

A remark on this clone: From the germline J gene comes the end of the CDR3, since the read stops 3 residues before it. This chain links TRBV7-9 with TRBJ1-2; the match to TRBD1 covers 7 bases. In germline, CDR1 is SEHNR, CDR2 FQNEAQ (reference sequence). There are 12 residues in the CDR3. The part of the CDR3 DNA that was read is TGTGCCAGCAGCTATACAGGGGAAGGC. Its translation: CASSYTGEG. Given in full, the CDR3 is CASSYTGEGYTF.

To note about this clone: The read ends 3 residues early relative to the CDR3; the germline J gene fills the gap. The chain uses TRBV5-5 and TRBJ2-7; 11 positions match TRBD1. The ends lost 4 bases at V and 6 bases at J; junction bases unmatched: 6. CDR3 length: 14 amino acids. Germline-derived CDR1 and CDR2 are SGHKS and YYEKEE (reference sequence). The part of the CDR3 DNA that was read is TGTGCCAGCAGCCCGGGACAGGGGGTCGGCGAG. It encodes CASSPGQGVGE. The entire CDR3 reads CASSPGQGVGEQYF.

About this clone: The read terminates 3 residues before the CDR3 end, so the remaining end is supplied by the germline J gene. The chain carries TRBV6-1 and TRBJ2-7; a possible D gene is TRBD1 (6 bases). CDR1 and CDR2 from the germline V gene are MNHNS and SASEGT. This CDR3 is built from 14 residues. V lost 3 bases and J lost 4, with 13 bases in between. The CDR3 bases that were read are TGTGCCAGCAGTGAGTGGACAGCGCTTTACGAG. Translating it yields CASSEWTALYE. The entire CDR3 protein reads CASSEWTALYEQYF.

This clone was observed at least ten times. The read stops 3 residues short of the end of the CDR3; the missing end is completed from the germline J gene. V is TRBV6-2 or TRBV6-3 and J is TRBJ2-4, with D perhaps matching TRBD2 (6 bases). Germline CDR1 reads MNHEY; CDR2 reads SVGEGT. The CDR3 runs 15 residues. The V end lost 1 base, the J end lost 2 bases, and 9 bases lay between the germline ends. The part of the CDR3 DNA that was read is TGTGCCAGCAGTTACTTAGCGGAATCCAAAAACATT. This codes for CASSYLAESKNI. The CDR3, in full, reads CASSYLAESKNIQYF.

Many counts were recorded for this clone. The read ends 3 residues shy of where the CDR3 ends; the end is completed using the germline J gene. The chain joins TRBV18 to TRBJ2-3; TRBD1 might be the D (5 bases). Trimming stripped 4 bases from V and 2 bases from J, with 7 bases between. CDR3 length: 13 amino acids. Germline lookup yields CDR1 KGHSH and CDR2 LQKENI. CDR3 residues: CASSQGFTDTQYF. The sequenced part of the CDR3 DNA is TGTGCCAGCTCACAGGGGTTCACAGATACG.

In regard to this clone: Read data end 3 residues before the CDR3 end; the end is taken from the germline J gene. This chain joins TRBV19 and TRBJ1-2, with TRBD1 matching 7 bases. J gave up 6 bases and V 6 bases, and 10 bases lay outside the gene matches. Per germline, CDR1 LNHDA and CDR2 SQIVND (reference sequence). The CDR3 sequence is 14 residues long. CDR3 sequence reads: CASRPTGRYDGYTF. CDR3 DNA (partial): TGTGCCAGTAGACCGACAGGGCGGTACGATGGC. Filled out from reference TRBV19 and TRBJ1-2, the complete variable domain reads DGGITQSPKYLFRKEGQNVTLSCEQNLNHDAMYWYRQDPGQGLRLIYYSQIVNDFQKGDIAEGYSVSREKKESFPLTVTSAQKNPTAFYLCASRPTGRYDGYTFGSGTRLTVV.

In regard to this clone: The sequenced fragment ends 3 residues before the CDR3 boundary, so the rest is inferred from the germline J gene. The rearrangement joins TRBV19 to TRBJ1-6; D is ambiguous. The germline V gene encodes CDR1 LNHDA and CDR2 SQIVND (reference sequence). There are 16 residues in the CDR3. V was pared by 3 bases and J by 4 bases, with 13 bases between. CDR3 region: CASSMGGRVYNSPLHF. CDR3 DNA (partial): TGTGCCAGTAGTATGGGCGGGAGAGTATATAATTCACCC.

A remark on this clone: The read falls 3 residues short of the CDR3 end, and the missing part is taken from the germline J gene. The chain links TRBV19 to TRBJ2-1, with D unresolved. This CDR3 comprises 13 residues. V was clipped by 3 bases and J by 7 bases, with 10 bases between them. CDR1 is LNHDA and CDR2 is SQIVND in the germline V gene (reference sequence). The CDR3 is CASSISRQNEQFF. The CDR3 bases that were read are TGTGCCAGTAGTATCTCTCGACAAAATGAG. The entire variable domain, with the rest obtained from reference TRBV19 and TRBJ2-1, is as follows: DGGITQSPKYLFRKEGQNVTLSCEQNLNHDAMYWYRQDPGQGLRLIYYSQIVNDFQKGDIAEGYSVSREKKESFPLTVTSAQKNPTAFYLCASSISRQNEQFFGPGTRLTVL.

This clone was seen at least ten times. The CDR3 end is not reached by the read, which stops 3 residues before it; the germline J gene fills it in. This rearrangement joins TRBV30 to TRBJ2-7; D gene uncertain. This CDR3 has 12 residues. Germline loops: CDR1 GTSNPN, CDR2 SVGIG (reference sequence). V gave up 0 bases and J gave up 4 bases, with 7 bases separating them. CDR3 residues: CAWSVLSYEQYF. The CDR3 bases that were read are TGTGCCTGGAGTGTACTGAGTTACGAG.

This clone came up a few times. The read is 3 residues too short to cover the CDR3 end, so that end is filled in from the germline J gene. This rearrangement joins TRBV2 to TRBJ2-7, with 8 bases aligning to TRBD1. CDR3 length: 15 residues. Germline V gene lookup returns CDR1 SNHLY and CDR2 FYNNEI. With V trimmed by 7 bases and J by 3 bases, 11 bases remained unmatched. CDR3 region: CASTLNDRGGYEQYF. Partial CDR3 DNA: TGTGCCAGCACCCTTAACGACAGGGGCGGCTACGAG.

At least ten counts were recorded for this clone. Read sequence stops 3 residues before the CDR3 end, and the germline J gene provides the missing end. The chain employs TRBV5-4 and TRBJ2-6, with a possible D match to TRBD1 (5 bases). V lost 7 bases, J lost 0 bases, and 14 bases lay in between. There are 16 residues in the CDR3. Germline V gene sequence: CDR1 SGHNT, CDR2 YYREEE (reference sequence). The CDR3 sequence is CASAPGAPSGANVLTF. Partial CDR3 DNA: TGTGCCAGCGCCCCTGGGGCGCCCTCTGGGGCCAACGTC.

The table lists this clone with a few counts. The CDR3 goes on 3 residues after the read ends, and that part is filled in from the germline J gene. V and J are TRBV6-1 and TRBJ1-5; 7 bases agree with TRBD1. CDR3 size: 15 residues. Germline lookup yields CDR1 MNHNS and CDR2 SASEGT. Germline trimming cut 4 bases from V and 1 base from J; bases unmatched to any gene: 4. The sequenced CDR3 bases are TGTGCCAGCAGTGGGGGGACAGCCAGCAATCAGCCC. This encodes CASSGGTASNQP. The complete CDR3 reads CASSGGTASNQPQHF.

This clone was counted many times. The CDR3 goes on 3 residues after the read ends, and that part is filled in from the germline J gene. The chain employs TRBV4-2 and TRBJ2-4, with D perhaps TRBD2 (6 bases). This CDR3 spans 16 amino acids. Germline V lookup: CDR1 LGHNA, CDR2 YNFKEQ. Trimming cost V 2 bases and J 3 bases, with 14 bases left between them. The sequenced part of the CDR3 DNA is TGTGCCAGCAGCCAATCCCGCGGGACTCTCAAAAACATT. It codes for CASSQSRGTLKNI. The whole CDR3 region reads CASSQSRGTLKNIQYF.

Note on this clone: The missing CDR3 end, 3 residues past where the read stops, is filled in from the germline J gene. The rearrangement links TRBV5-1 to TRBJ2-7; TRBD1 aligns across 8 bases. The CDR3 is 14 residues long. Germline CDR1 and CDR2: SGHRS and YFSETQ. The J segment lost 4 bases and the V segment lost 4 bases, leaving 7 bases of the junction unmatched. The covered CDR3 bases are TGCGCCAGCAGCCCCCCGGGACAGGCGTACGAG. Its protein is CASSPPGQAYE. The complete CDR3 sequence is CASSPPGQAYEQYF. The full variable domain, completed using reference TRBV5-1 and TRBJ2-7, is KAGVTQTPRYLIKTRGQQVTLSCSPISGHRSVSWYQQTPGQGLQFLFEYFSETQRNKGNFPGRFSGRQFSNSRSEMNVSTLELGDSALYLCASSPPGQAYEQYFGPGTRLTVT.

This clone was counted a few times. The read ends 3 residues shy of where the CDR3 ends; the end is completed using the germline J gene. This chain connects TRBV2 to TRBJ2-3; D not certain. From germline, CDR1 is SNHLY and CDR2 FYNNEI. This CDR3 region has 17 residues. The germline V and J ends were trimmed by 5 bases and 0 bases, with 18 bases remaining between them. The CDR3 region is CASSIRRLKSSTDTQYF. The part of the CDR3 DNA that was read is TGTGCCAGCAGTATACGGAGACTCAAGTCTAGCACAGATACG.